The sample holds one count of the clone carrying this T cell receptor beta chain. The authors carried out high-throughput sequencing of TCR beta. They applied it to CD8+ and CD4+ T cells obtained from blood. It was with random hexamers that about 0.45 to 1 ug RNA was reverse transcribed. An immunoSEQ multiplex PCR generated amplified TCR beta CDR3 products spanning 54 Vbeta and 13 Jbeta. Via MiXCR, TCRdb re-called the immunoSEQ multiplex PCR reads, giving one row per CDR3 protein. The sample consists of approximately 160,000 distinct CDR3 sequences, 93% of them appearing once. The sample is drawn from a study of CD8 T cells in Susac syndrome. The germline V and J ends were trimmed by 2 bases and 0 bases, with 10 bases remaining between them. In germline, CDR1 is MGHRA, CDR2 YSYEKL. The CDR3 is 16 residues long.

This TCR was sampled from a human donor with multiple sclerosis. The rearrangement uses TRBV4-1 and TRBJ1-4; D unresolved. The sequencing sample was made of CD4+ T cells from PBMCs. The CDR3: CASSQSVAATNEKLFF. Written as DNA, the CDR3 is TGCGCCAGCAGCCAATCTGTAGCAGCAACTAATGAAAAACTGTTTTTT.